This paragraph covers one TCR beta chain sequence. The CDR3 consists of 13 residues. Trimming took off 1 base at V and 5 bases at J, with 8 bases between the two ends. From germline, CDR1 is PRHDT and CDR2 FYEKMQ (reference sequence). Primers for the PCR totalled 60 Vbeta and 13 Jbeta. This table comes from immunoSEQ multiplex PCR, and its TCRdb copy is limited to in-frame clones, with some not included. This sample contains 180,000 or so clones. The data originate from a study of cytomegalovirus exposure and HLA in healthy donors. This receptor was identified in a woman younger than 30 in good health and CMV-seropositive. Sequenced sample: PBMCs. This sequence joins TRBV13 and TRBJ2-5; D not certain. CDR3 in amino acids: CASSLDGRETQYF. The CDR3 DNA sequence: TGTGCCAGCAGCTTAGACGGTCGTGAGACCCAGTACTTC.